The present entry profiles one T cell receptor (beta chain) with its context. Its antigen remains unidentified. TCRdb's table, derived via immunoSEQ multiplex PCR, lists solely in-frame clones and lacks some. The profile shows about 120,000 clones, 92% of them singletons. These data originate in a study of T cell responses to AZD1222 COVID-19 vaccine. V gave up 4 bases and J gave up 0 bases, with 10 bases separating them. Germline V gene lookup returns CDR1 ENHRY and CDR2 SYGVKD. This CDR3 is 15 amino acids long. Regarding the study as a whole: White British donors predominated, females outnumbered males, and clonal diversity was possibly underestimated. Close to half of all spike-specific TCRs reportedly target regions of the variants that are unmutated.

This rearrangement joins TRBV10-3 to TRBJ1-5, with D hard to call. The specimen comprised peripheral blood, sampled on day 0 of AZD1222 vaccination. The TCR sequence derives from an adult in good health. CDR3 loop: CAISAAPDSNQPQHF. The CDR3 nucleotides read TGTGCCATCAGTGCCGCTCCGGATAGCAATCAGCCCCAGCATTTT.